This TCR beta chain was documented in a study of T cell clonality in common variable immunodeficiency. Study-wide findings and caveats: Repertoire-complication correlations in CVID were limited by patient heterogeneity. Shared TCRbeta clones were fewer between CVID subjects than controls.

Control and CVID samples contributed equal amounts of genomic DNA. This table comes from immunoSEQ multiplex PCR, and its TCRdb copy is limited to in-frame clones, with some not included. The sample presents around 45,000 clones, none singletons. This clone has a count of ten or more. Antigen specificity is unknown. The CDR3 extends 3 residues past the end of the read, so its final part is completed from the germline J gene. CDR1 KGHSH and CDR2 LQKENI come from the germline V gene. This CDR3 contains 17 residues. Trimming shortened V by 3 bases and J by 0 bases, and 12 bases separated the two germline ends.

This clonotype was obtained from a person aged 18 to 75 in good health. What was sequenced was peripheral blood mononuclear cells. This chain links TRBV18 with TRBJ1-6; D ambiguous. The CDR3 sequence: CASSPGLRSSYNSPLHF. The sequenced part of the CDR3 DNA is TGTGCCAGCTCACCCGGACTGCGAAGCTCCTATAATTCACCC.